Listed below are T cell receptor beta chains from one sample, sequenced in a study of patients and donors after allogeneic stem cell transplantation. Via MiXCR, TCRdb re-called the RT-PCR reads, giving one row per CDR3 protein. The sample shows over 400,000 distinct CDR3 sequences, 16% of them seen only once. The sample consisted of blood, either unsorted or a sorted T cell fraction (not recorded which). These receptor sequences come from a human donor who was either an allogeneic HSCT recipient or a stem cell or donor lymphocyte infusion donor (not recorded which). It is not recorded whose cells these are; they may come from a transplant donor. Each CDR3 is given with its conserved first and last residue. Clone size is given for some rows only: seen once, a few or many times, or a class if the clone is expanded.

clone_size j_call v_call cdr3_aa
- TRBJ2-5 TRBV12-3/TRBV12-4 CASSLALGQGPGRETQYF
many TRBJ1-5 TRBV11-2 CASSSLTGNQPQHF
few TRBJ1-2 TRBV19 CASNPTGDFGYTF
- TRBJ2-2 TRBV3-1 CASSQDTNIGELFF
few TRBJ2-5 TRBV21-1 CASSKLYTSGGETQYF
once TRBJ1-5 TRBV6-2/TRBV6-3 CASTTRNQPQHF
- TRBJ2-2 TRBV20-1 CSARDGFGETGELFF
- TRBJ1-2 TRBV5-1 CASSSRQGRSYGYTF
few TRBJ1-3 TRBV12-3/TRBV12-4 CASSLSGLGNTIYF
many TRBJ2-1 TRBV20-1 CSARDVREGYNEQFF
- TRBJ1-2 TRBV27 CASSLSGDYGYTF
few TRBJ1-5 TRBV27 CASSPRTGLMGQPQHF
many TRBJ1-1 TRBV7-3 CASSLTGKNTEAFF
- TRBJ2-7 TRBV5-1 CASSFRETYEQYF
- TRBJ2-3 TRBV7-2 CASSLVPSGYTDTQYF
few TRBJ1-2 TRBV6-5 CASSYGGSFYGYTF
few TRBJ2-3 TRBV24-1 CATSDPGLLSQYF
- TRBJ1-1 TRBV6-2/TRBV6-3 CASMRTGDMNTEAFF
few TRBJ2-1 TRBV4-3 CASSHLWNEQFF
- TRBJ1-2 TRBV7-9 CASSLASLTNGYTF
- TRBJ1-2 TRBV2 CASTGTDSFYGYTF
- TRBJ2-3 TRBV5-1 CASSAGYSTDTQYF
- TRBJ1-5 TRBV6-1 CASSLQWAKGNQPQHF
many TRBJ1-1 TRBV5-1 CASSSGGPNTEAFF
- TRBJ2-5 TRBV5-1 CASSLEGQGRETQYF
- TRBJ2-1 TRBV7-2 CASSSINTGGGFF
few TRBJ1-1 TRBV6-5 CASSYSKGGGNTEAFF
many TRBJ2-7 TRBV12-3/TRBV12-4 CASSYRPYEQYF
few TRBJ2-3 TRBV6-1 CASSGQGSDTQYF
- TRBJ1-5 TRBV9 CASSVGQGVNQPQHF
- TRBJ1-2 TRBV7-9 CASSLVGTEVSYGYTF
few TRBJ1-2 TRBV4-3 CASSQSDRGYGYTF
- TRBJ2-7 TRBV5-1 CASSLFYDRAYEQYF
- TRBJ2-4 TRBV19 CASRRTGRAKNIQYF
- TRBJ2-7 TRBV2 CASRAYTYEQYF
- TRBJ2-1 TRBV9 CASSVDIAGGYNEQFF
- TRBJ2-5 TRBV20-1 CSARASGVRETQYF
- TRBJ2-2 TRBV7-3 CASSLNFGLGTGDTGELFF
few TRBJ2-7 TRBV7-9 CASSLGGPGTYEQYF
many TRBJ2-2 TRBV10-3 CAITEVDTGELFF
many TRBJ2-3 TRBV20-1 CSPHVGGTDTQYF
few TRBJ2-3 TRBV24-1 CATSDLKFSGRSTDTQYF
few TRBJ2-1 TRBV3-1 CASSPHLNEQFF
few TRBJ1-3 TRBV7-2 CASSLAPGSGNTIYF
- TRBJ2-2 TRBV20-1 CSARMGGGVTGELFF